Included here is one T cell receptor (beta chain) sequence, with context. Original methodology: By means of reference gene primer amplification, nucleated cell counts were estimated. TCRdb keeps only in-frame clones here, not all; method: immunoSEQ multiplex PCR. V and J calls plus clone size are reproduced from that table; the DNA served to infer D and trimming. Of 56,000 or so clones in the sample, 70% to 90% were seen once. The CDR3 consists of 15 residues. With V trimmed by 6 bases and J by 3 bases, 3 bases remained unmatched. Germline V CDR1 and CDR2: MNHNY, SVGAGI (reference sequence). This entry is derived from a study of blood T cell repertoires in COVID-19. Study background: Whether acute or convalescent, the COVID-19 samples came from the United States, Italy and Spain. Sources were T cells, B-cell-depleted T cells, or PBMCs; the material itself was cDNA or gDNA.

The genes are TRBV6-6 and TRBJ2-3; TRBD2 matches at 13 bases. The specimen sequenced was peripheral blood. The clonotype comes from a human donor in a cohort sampled during active COVID-19. The CDR3 spells CASSTSGGATDTQYF. Written as DNA, the CDR3 is TGTGCCAGCAGCACTAGCGGGGGGGCAACAGATACGCAGTATTTT.